This TCR beta chain was sequenced for a study of blood T cell repertoires in COVID-19. The CDR3 spans 16 residues. The germline gives CDR1 MNHEY, CDR2 SMNVEV (reference sequence). The V gene lost 3 bases and the J gene lost 5 bases, with 14 bases spanning the gap. TCRdb's copy holds only in-frame clones and misses some; the assay was immunoSEQ multiplex PCR. The table records more than 200,000 clones, about 80% of them present only once. The TCR originated in an elderly man with acute or convalescent COVID-19. Source material: peripheral blood. The J gene is TRBJ1-6, the V gene TRBV27, with TRBD1 as a possible D gene (6 bases). CDR3 in DNA: TGTGCCAGCAGTTTTGGGGGCACGTCGAATAATTCACCCCTCCACTTT. It codes for CASSFGGTSNNSPLHF.